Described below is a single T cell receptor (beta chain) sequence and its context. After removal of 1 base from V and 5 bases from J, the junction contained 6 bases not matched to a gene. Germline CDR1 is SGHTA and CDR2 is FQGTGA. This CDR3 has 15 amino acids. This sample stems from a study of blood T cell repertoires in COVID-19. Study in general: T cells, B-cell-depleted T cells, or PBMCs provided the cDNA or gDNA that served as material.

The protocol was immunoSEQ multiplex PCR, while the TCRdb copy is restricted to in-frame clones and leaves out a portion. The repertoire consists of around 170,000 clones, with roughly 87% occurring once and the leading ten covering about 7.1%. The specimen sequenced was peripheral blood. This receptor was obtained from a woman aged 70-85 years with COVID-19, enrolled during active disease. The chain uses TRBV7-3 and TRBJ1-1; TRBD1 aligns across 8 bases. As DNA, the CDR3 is TGTGCCAGCAGCTTAAAGGACAGGGTTCCTACTGAAGCTTTCTTT. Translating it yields CASSLKDRVPTEAFF.